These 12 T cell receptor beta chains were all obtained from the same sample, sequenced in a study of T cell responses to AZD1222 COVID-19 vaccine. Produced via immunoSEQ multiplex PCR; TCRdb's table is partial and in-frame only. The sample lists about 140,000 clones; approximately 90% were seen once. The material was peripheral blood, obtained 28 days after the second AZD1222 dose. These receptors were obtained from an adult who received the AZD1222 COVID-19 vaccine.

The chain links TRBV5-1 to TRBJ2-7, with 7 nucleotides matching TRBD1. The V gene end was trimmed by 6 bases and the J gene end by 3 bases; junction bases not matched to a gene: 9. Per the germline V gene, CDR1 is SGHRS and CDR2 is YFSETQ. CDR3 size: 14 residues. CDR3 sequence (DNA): TGCGCCAGCACCACAGGGACAGTAGGCTACGAGCAGTACTTC. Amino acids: CASTTGTVGYEQYF. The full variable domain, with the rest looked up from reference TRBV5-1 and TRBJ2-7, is KAGVTQTPRYLIKTRGQQVTLSCSPISGHRSVSWYQQTPGQGLQFLFEYFSETQRNKGNFPGRFSGRQFSNSRSEMNVSTLELGDSALYLCASTTGTVGYEQYFGPGTRLTVT.

CDR3 coding DNA: TGTGCCAGCAGCGTCGGGGGGGGACCGAACTACGAGCAGTACTTC. As protein: CASSVGGGPNYEQYF. This chain uses TRBV9 with TRBJ2-7; 8 nucleotides match TRBD2. There are 15 residues in the CDR3. The junction had 7 bases not matched to a gene; V was cut back by 2 bases and J by 3 bases. Germline V lookup: CDR1 SGDLS, CDR2 YYNGEE.

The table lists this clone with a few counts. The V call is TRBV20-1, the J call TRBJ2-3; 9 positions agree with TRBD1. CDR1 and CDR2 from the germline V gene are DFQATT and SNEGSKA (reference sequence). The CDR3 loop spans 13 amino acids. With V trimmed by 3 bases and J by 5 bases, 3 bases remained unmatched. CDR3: CSASTGGIDTQYF. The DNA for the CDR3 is TGCAGTGCTAGTACAGGGGGCATAGATACGCAGTATTTT.

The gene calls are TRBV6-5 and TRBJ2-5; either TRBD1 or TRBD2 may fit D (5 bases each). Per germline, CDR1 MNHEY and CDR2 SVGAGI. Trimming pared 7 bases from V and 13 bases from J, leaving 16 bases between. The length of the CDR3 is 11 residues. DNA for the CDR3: TGTGCCAGCACCTTCGGGGACCTTCTGTACTTC. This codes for CASTFGDLLYF.

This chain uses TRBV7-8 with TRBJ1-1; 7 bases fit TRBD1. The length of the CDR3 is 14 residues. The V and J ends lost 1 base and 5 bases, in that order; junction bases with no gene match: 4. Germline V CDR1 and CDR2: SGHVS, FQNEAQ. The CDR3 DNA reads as TGTGCCAGCAGCTTAGGACAGGGATGGACTGAAGCTTTCTTT. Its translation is CASSLGQGWTEAFF.

The CDR3 DNA reads TGTGCCAGCAGTTATCCAGGGAGAGAGACCCAGTACTTC. It encodes CASSYPGRETQYF. The chain recombines TRBV6-5 with TRBJ2-5; D assignment may be TRBD1 or TRBD2 (5 bases each). V was cut by 3 bases and J by 4 bases, with 9 bases left in between. In germline, CDR1 is MNHEY, CDR2 SVGAGI. This CDR3 contains 13 residues.

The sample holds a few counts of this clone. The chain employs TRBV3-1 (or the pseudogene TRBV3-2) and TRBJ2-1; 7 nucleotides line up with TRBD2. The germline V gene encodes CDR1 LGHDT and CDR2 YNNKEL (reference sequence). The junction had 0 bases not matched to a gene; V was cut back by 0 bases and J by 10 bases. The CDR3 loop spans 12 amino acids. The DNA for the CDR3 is TGTGCCAGCAGCCAAGAGGGGGGGGAGCAGTTCTTC. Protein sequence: CASSQEGGEQFF.

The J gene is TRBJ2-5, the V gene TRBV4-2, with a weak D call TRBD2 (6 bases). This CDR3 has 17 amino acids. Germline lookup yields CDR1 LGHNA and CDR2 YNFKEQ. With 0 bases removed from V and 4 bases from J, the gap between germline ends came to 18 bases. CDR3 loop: CASSQDVVLARGETQYF. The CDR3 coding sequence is TGTGCCAGCAGCCAAGATGTAGTTCTAGCGAGGGGAGAGACCCAGTACTTC.

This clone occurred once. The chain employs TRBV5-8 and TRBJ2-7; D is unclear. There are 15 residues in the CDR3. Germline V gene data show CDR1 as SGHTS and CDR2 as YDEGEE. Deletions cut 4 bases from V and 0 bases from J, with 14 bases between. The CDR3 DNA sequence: TGTGCCAGCAGCCCACTTTCTTTCCCCTCCTACGAGCAGTACTTC. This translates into CASSPLSFPSYEQYF.

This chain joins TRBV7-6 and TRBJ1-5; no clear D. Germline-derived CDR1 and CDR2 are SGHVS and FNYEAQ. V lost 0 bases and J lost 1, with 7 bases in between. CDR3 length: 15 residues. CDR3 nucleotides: TGTGCCAGCAGCTTAGCCCGGGCCAGCAATCAGCCCCAGCATTTT. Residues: CASSLARASNQPQHF.

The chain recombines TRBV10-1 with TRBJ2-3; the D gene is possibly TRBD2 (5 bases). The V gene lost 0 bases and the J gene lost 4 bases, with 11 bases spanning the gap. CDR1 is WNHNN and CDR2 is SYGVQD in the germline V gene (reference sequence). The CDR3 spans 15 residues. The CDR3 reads CASSESSGRADTQYF. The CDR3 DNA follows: TGCGCCAGCAGTGAGTCATCGGGAAGGGCAGATACGCAGTATTTT.

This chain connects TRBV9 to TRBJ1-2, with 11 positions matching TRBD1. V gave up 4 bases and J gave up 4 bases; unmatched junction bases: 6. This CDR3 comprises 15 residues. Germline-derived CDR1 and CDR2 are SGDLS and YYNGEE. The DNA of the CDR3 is TGTGCCAGCAGCACCGGACAGGGGGCGACCTATGGCTACACCTTC. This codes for CASSTGQGATYGYTF.